The 29 T cell receptor beta chains listed next were all sequenced from one sample in a study of CD8 T cells in Susac syndrome. The RNA input was roughly 0.5 to 1 ug, and it was reverse transcribed with random hexamers. TCRdb used MiXCR to reprocess the immunoSEQ multiplex PCR reads, holding one entry per CDR3 protein. The sample includes approximately 210,000 distinct CDR3 sequences, approximately 95% of them seen just once. Material: CD4+ T cells from PBMCs. The receptors originated from a human donor with multiple sclerosis.

This clonotype has just one count. This sequence joins TRBV9 and TRBJ1-2; 12 nucleotides line up with TRBD1. Per the germline V gene, CDR1 is SGDLS and CDR2 is YYNGEE. V was clipped by 5 bases and J by 7 bases; unmatched bases: 6. The CDR3 is 14 amino acids. The CDR3 sequence: CASSTGQGAVGYTF. The DNA for the CDR3 is TGTGCCAGCAGTACGGGACAGGGGGCTGTTGGCTACACCTTC.

This rearrangement joins TRBV3-1 to TRBJ2-7; the D gene could be TRBD1 or TRBD2 (5 bases each). The CDR3 covers 16 residues. V gave up 4 bases and J gave up 0 bases, with 16 bases separating them. Germline V lookup: CDR1 LGHDT, CDR2 YNNKEL (reference sequence). As DNA, the CDR3 is TGTGCCAGCAGCCGAAAAACGGGACGGAGCTCCTACGAGCAGTACTTC. Its protein is CASSRKTGRSSYEQYF.

The rearrangement joins TRBV20-1 to TRBJ2-7, with 7 bases fitting TRBD1. This CDR3 comprises 13 residues. Germline CDR1 is DFQATT and CDR2 is SNEGSKA (reference sequence). V gave up 6 bases and J gave up 2 bases; unmatched junction bases: 7. CDR3 sequence (DNA): TGCAGTGCACCCGGGACAGCGACCTACGAGCAGTACTTC. It encodes CSAPGTATYEQYF.

The V and J genes are TRBV29-1 and TRBJ1-1; possible D gene TRBD1, 6 bases. V dropped 7 bases and J dropped 4 bases, with 19 bases sitting between them. This CDR3 comprises 14 residues. Germline CDR1 reads SQVTM; CDR2 reads ANQGSEA. CDR3 coding DNA: TGCAGCGCCGGCACTGGGCAGGGGCTCACTGAAGCTTTCTTT. Translation gives CSAGTGQGLTEAFF.

The rearrangement joins TRBV4-2 to TRBJ2-1, with 9 bases that match TRBD2. Germline values: CDR1 LGHNA, CDR2 YNFKEQ. CDR3 length: 13 amino acids. V gave up 5 bases and J gave up 8 bases; unmatched junction bases: 4. The CDR3 nucleotides read TGTGCCAGCAGCTTAGCGGGGGCTGATGAGCAGTTCTTC. The encoded protein is CASSLAGADEQFF.

The chain employs TRBV29-1 and TRBJ2-7; D is uncertain. V was trimmed by 3 bases and J by 0 bases, leaving 9 bases between them. CDR1 is SQVTM and CDR2 is ANQGSEA in the germline V gene. The CDR3 runs 13 residues. CDR3 residues: CSVEGSSSYEQYF. In DNA, the CDR3 is TGCAGCGTTGAGGGATCGAGCTCCTACGAGCAGTACTTC.

The rearrangement joins TRBV20-1 to TRBJ2-7; D uncertain. V was cut by 0 bases and J by 7 bases, with 7 bases left in between. CDR1 DFQATT and CDR2 SNEGSKA come from the germline V gene (reference sequence). The CDR3 is 11 amino acids. The CDR3 spells CSARDNREQYF. DNA of the CDR3: TGCAGTGCTAGAGACAACCGGGAGCAGTACTTC.

The chain carries TRBV28 and TRBJ2-7; unclear D gene. This CDR3 is 11 amino acids long. V was clipped by 5 bases and J by 7 bases, with 9 bases between them. CDR1 and CDR2 from the germline V gene are MDHEN and SYDVKM. The CDR3 protein is CASSITAEQYF. In nucleotides, the CDR3 is TGTGCCAGCAGTATAACAGCGGAGCAGTACTTC.

This rearrangement joins TRBV20-1 to TRBJ2-1; no reliable D call. V dropped 3 bases and J dropped 7 bases, with 4 bases sitting between them. The CDR3 totals 10 residues. Germline V gene lookup returns CDR1 DFQATT and CDR2 SNEGSKA (reference sequence). The CDR3 loop reads CSARANEQFF. The CDR3, as DNA: TGCAGTGCTAGGGCAAATGAGCAGTTCTTC.

This chain uses TRBV23-1 with TRBJ2-7; TRBD1 might be the D (5 bases). TRBV23-1 is known as an ORF, though its function is uncertain. CDR3 length: 16 residues. The ends were cut back, 4 bases at V and 7 bases at J, with 23 bases in the middle. The CDR3, as DNA: TGCGCCAGCAGTCTCAACCCCGAACCAAAAGGGGATGAGCAGTACTTC. This sequence encodes CASSLNPEPKGDEQYF.

This chain joins TRBV18 and TRBJ2-5; no clear D gene. This CDR3 comprises 14 residues. The germline V and J ends were trimmed by 3 bases and 2 bases, with 10 bases remaining between them. The germline V gene encodes CDR1 KGHSH and CDR2 LQKENI. CDR3 sequence (DNA): TGTGCCAGCTCACCTTCCCTCAGTCAAGAGACCCAGTACTTC. It is translated as CASSPSLSQETQYF.

The chain is built from TRBV12-3 or TRBV12-4 and TRBJ2-1; D is uncertain. There are 13 residues in the CDR3. The germline V and J ends were trimmed by 5 bases and 2 bases, with 7 bases remaining between them. The CDR3 sequence is CASSPKAYNEQFF. The CDR3 coding sequence is TGTGCCAGCAGTCCCAAAGCCTACAATGAGCAGTTCTTC.

The gene calls are TRBV20-1 and TRBJ2-3; 7 positions agree with TRBD1. V was pared by 6 bases and J by 2 bases, with 11 bases of the junction left unmatched. Germline lookup yields CDR1 DFQATT and CDR2 SNEGSKA (reference sequence). The length of the CDR3 is 15 residues. CDR3 sequence (DNA): TGCAGTGCCCTCTCGACAGGGACAAACACAGATACGCAGTATTTT. Translated, it gives CSALSTGTNTDTQYF.

This rearrangement joins TRBV25-1 to TRBJ2-3; D is uncertain. The germline CDR1 and CDR2 sequences are MGHDK and SYGVNS. CDR3 length: 14 residues. V was clipped by 3 bases and J by 2 bases, with 9 bases between them. CDR3 coding DNA: TGTGCCAGCAGTGACCGGTCCTACACAGATACGCAGTATTTT. Its translation: CASSDRSYTDTQYF.

This chain links TRBV29-1 with TRBJ2-5, with D possibly matching TRBD1 (6 bases). The V and J ends lost 3 bases and 1 base respectively, with 12 bases between them. The CDR3 has 14 amino acids. Germline CDR1 is SQVTM and CDR2 is ANQGSEA. The CDR3 DNA sequence: TGCAGCGTTGAGGTTGGGGGCCGCCAAGAGACCCAGTACTTC. This gives the protein CSVEVGGRQETQYF.

The chain carries TRBV18 and TRBJ2-7; TRBD2 is a possible D gene (5 bases). V gave up 1 base and J gave up 2 bases, with 12 bases separating them. The CDR3 loop spans 15 amino acids. Germline assignment: CDR1 KGHSH and CDR2 LQKENI. The CDR3 DNA is TGTGCCAGCTCACCACTCCTCGTCGGGACCTACGAGCAGTACTTC. The encoded protein is CASSPLLVGTYEQYF.

This sequence joins TRBV20-1 and TRBJ2-1; no definite D call. Trimming took 5 bases from V and 7 from J, leaving 12 bases between them. Germline-derived CDR1 and CDR2 are DFQATT and SNEGSKA (reference sequence). CDR3 size: 12 residues. The CDR3 spells CSADMDLNEQFF. The CDR3 region has the DNA TGCAGTGCTGATATGGACCTAAATGAGCAGTTCTTC.

This rearrangement joins TRBV7-8 to TRBJ2-2; 9 bases are shared with TRBD2. With 0 bases clipped from V and 5 bases from J, the junction kept 4 bases outside the gene matches. The CDR3 has 16 amino acids. Germline V gene lookup returns CDR1 SGHVS and CDR2 FQNEAQ. CDR3 protein: CASSLAASGVTGELFF. CDR3 nucleotides: TGTGCCAGCAGCTTAGCGGCTAGCGGGGTAACCGGGGAGCTGTTTTTT.

The chain employs TRBV5-1 and TRBJ2-5; TRBD1 matches 7 bases. This CDR3 contains 15 residues. Trimming took 0 bases from V and 5 from J; bases not matched to a gene: 7. The germline V gene encodes CDR1 SGHRS and CDR2 YFSETQ. CDR3 sequence (DNA): TGCGCCAGCAGCTTGGGAGACAGGGATTCGGAGACCCAGTACTTC. Translation: CASSLGDRDSETQYF. Using reference TRBV5-1 and TRBJ2-5 for the parts outside the CDR3, the full variable domain is KAGVTQTPRYLIKTRGQQVTLSCSPISGHRSVSWYQQTPGQGLQFLFEYFSETQRNKGNFPGRFSGRQFSNSRSEMNVSTLELGDSALYLCASSLGDRDSETQYFGPGTRLLVL.

This sequence joins TRBV5-6 and TRBJ2-3; maybe TRBD2 (6 bases). This CDR3 spans 15 amino acids. Trimming removed 6 bases from V and 2 bases from J, with 16 bases in between. Germline CDR1 SGHDT, CDR2 YYEEEE. DNA of the CDR3: TGTGCCAGCAAACAACCCCGGGGGAACACAGATACGCAGTATTTT. It specifies CASKQPRGNTDTQYF.

The chain combines TRBV4-2 with TRBJ2-3; D is unclear. Trimming took 0 bases from V and 0 from J, leaving 7 bases between them. There are 15 residues in the CDR3. Germline CDR1 LGHNA, CDR2 YNFKEQ. In DNA, the CDR3 is TGTGCCAGCAGCCAAGATAACCAAAGCACAGATACGCAGTATTTT. Translation: CASSQDNQSTDTQYF.

The V call is TRBV3-1, the J call TRBJ2-3; either TRBD1 or TRBD2 may fit D (5 bases each). Trimming took 3 bases from V and 1 from J, leaving 8 bases between them. Germline lookup yields CDR1 LGHDT and CDR2 YNNKEL (reference sequence). This CDR3 has 14 amino acids. The CDR3 protein is CASSHGGRTDTQYF. The CDR3 DNA is TGTGCCAGCAGCCATGGGGGACGCACAGATACGCAGTATTTT.

The chain has TRBV19 and TRBJ2-4; the D gene is possibly TRBD1 (6 bases). The germline V gene has CDR1 LNHDA and CDR2 SQIVND (reference sequence). Trimming removed 3 bases from V and 1 base from J, with 7 bases in between. The CDR3 is 14 amino acids. CDR3: CASSMGAAKNIQYF. As DNA, the CDR3 is TGTGCCAGTAGTATGGGGGCGGCCAAAAACATTCAGTACTTC.

This rearrangement joins TRBV3-1 to TRBJ2-3, with D hard to call. Trimming pared 9 bases from V and 1 base from J, leaving 11 bases between. CDR3 length: 13 residues. The germline gives CDR1 LGHDT, CDR2 YNNKEL (reference sequence). The CDR3 sequence is CASVSEGTDTQYF. CDR3 DNA sequence: TGTGCCAGTGTTAGTGAGGGCACAGATACGCAGTATTTT.

This chain links TRBV5-1 with TRBJ2-1; D might be TRBD1 or TRBD2, each matching 6 bases. CDR3 length equals 14 residues. The V end was cut by 7 bases, the J end by 2 bases, with 13 bases between. Germline V CDR1 and CDR2: SGHRS, YFSETQ. The CDR3 region has the DNA TGCGCCAGCCGCGGGACATTTACCTACAATGAGCAGTTCTTC. It specifies CASRGTFTYNEQFF. Combining the CDR3 with reference TRBV5-1 and TRBJ2-1 gives the whole variable domain KAGVTQTPRYLIKTRGQQVTLSCSPISGHRSVSWYQQTPGQGLQFLFEYFSETQRNKGNFPGRFSGRQFSNSRSEMNVSTLELGDSALYLCASRGTFTYNEQFFGPGTRLTVL.

The chain uses TRBV28 and TRBJ2-7; no firm D call. V lost 5 bases, J lost 9 bases, and 14 bases lay in between. There are 12 residues in the CDR3. Germline V gene lookup returns CDR1 MDHEN and CDR2 SYDVKM. The CDR3 protein is CASSLSVSGQYF. CDR3 sequence (DNA): TGTGCCAGCAGTCTATCTGTCTCCGGGCAGTACTTC.

This clonotype has just one count. The V gene is TRBV3-1, the J gene TRBJ2-1, with D perhaps matching TRBD2 (5 bases). Deletions cut 1 base from V and 9 bases from J, with 10 bases between. CDR3 length: 13 amino acids. Germline V gives CDR1 LGHDT, CDR2 YNNKEL (reference sequence). The CDR3 here is CASSQVRGGEQFF. In nucleotides, the CDR3 is TGTGCCAGCAGCCAAGTTAGAGGAGGTGAGCAGTTCTTC.

The chain couples TRBV12-3 or TRBV12-4 to TRBJ2-1, with 9 nucleotides matching TRBD2. This CDR3 is 17 amino acids long. V shed 1 base, J shed 1 base, and the junction held 5 bases outside the gene matches. The DNA of the CDR3 is TGTGCCAGCAGTTTAGGAGTCGCGGGAGGGTCCTACAATGAGCAGTTCTTC. It specifies CASSLGVAGGSYNEQFF.

A single count supports this clonotype. The rearrangement joins TRBV28 to TRBJ1-1; D ambiguous. This CDR3 has 12 residues. Germline CDR1 MDHEN, CDR2 SYDVKM. The V and J ends lost 5 bases and 3 bases respectively, with 7 bases between them. CDR3 sequence reads: CASSHAYTEAFF. In nucleotides, the CDR3 is TGTGCCAGCAGTCACGCTTACACTGAAGCTTTCTTT.